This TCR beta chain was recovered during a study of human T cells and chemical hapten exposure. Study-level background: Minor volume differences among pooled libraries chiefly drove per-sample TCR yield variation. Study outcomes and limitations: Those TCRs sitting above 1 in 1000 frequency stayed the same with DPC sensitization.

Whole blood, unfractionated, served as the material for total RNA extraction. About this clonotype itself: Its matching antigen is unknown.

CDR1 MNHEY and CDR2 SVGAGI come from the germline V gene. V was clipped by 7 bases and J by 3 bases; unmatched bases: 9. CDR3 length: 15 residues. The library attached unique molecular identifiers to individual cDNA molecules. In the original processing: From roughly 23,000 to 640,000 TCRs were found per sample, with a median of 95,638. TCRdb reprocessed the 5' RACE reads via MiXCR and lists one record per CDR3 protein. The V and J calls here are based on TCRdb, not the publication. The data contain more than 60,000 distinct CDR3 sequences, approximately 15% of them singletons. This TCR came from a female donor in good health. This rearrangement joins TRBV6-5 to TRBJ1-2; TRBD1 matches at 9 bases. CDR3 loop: CASTHGTGRDYGYTF. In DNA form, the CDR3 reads TGTGCCAGCACCCACGGGACAGGGAGGGACTATGGCTACACCTTC.